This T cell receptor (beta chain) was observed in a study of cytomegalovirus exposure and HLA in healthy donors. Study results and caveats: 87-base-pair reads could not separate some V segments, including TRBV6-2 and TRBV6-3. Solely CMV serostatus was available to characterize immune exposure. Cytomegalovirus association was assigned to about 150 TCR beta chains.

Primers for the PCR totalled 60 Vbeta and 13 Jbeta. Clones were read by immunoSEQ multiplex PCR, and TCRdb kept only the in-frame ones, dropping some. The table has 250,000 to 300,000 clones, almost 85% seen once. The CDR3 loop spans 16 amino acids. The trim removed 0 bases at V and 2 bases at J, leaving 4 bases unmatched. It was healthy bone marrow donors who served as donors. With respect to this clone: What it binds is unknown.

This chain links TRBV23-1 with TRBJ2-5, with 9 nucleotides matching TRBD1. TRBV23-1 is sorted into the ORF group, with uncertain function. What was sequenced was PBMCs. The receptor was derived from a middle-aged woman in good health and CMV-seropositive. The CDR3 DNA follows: TGCGCCAGCAGTCAATCGGGGACAGGGTGGCAAGAGACCCAGTACTTC. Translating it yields CASSQSGTGWQETQYF.